One and the same sample provided the 7 T cell receptor beta chains below, sequenced in a study of CD8+CD57+ T cells in acquired aplastic anemia. Genomic DNA was employed as the template in profiling TCR beta VDJ and CDR3. TCRdb used MiXCR to reprocess the reads, holding one entry per CDR3 protein. The sample holds roughly 220,000 distinct CDR3 sequences, 65% seen once. Patients who underwent sequencing had shown CD8+CD57+ cell expansion by flow cytometry. Material for sequencing was sorted CD4+, CD8+, or CD8+CD57+ T cells (not recorded which) from PBMCs. These TCRs come from a human donor with aplastic anemia.

This clonotype was counted between two and nine times. The chain has TRBV7-8 and TRBJ1-2; tentative D call: TRBD1 (6 bases). Germline V lookup: CDR1 SGHVS, CDR2 FQNEAQ. V lost 4 bases, J lost 5 bases, and 11 bases lay in between. The CDR3 extends over 13 amino acids. In nucleotides, the CDR3 is TGTGCCAGCAGCTCACGGACAGCTTATGGCTACACCTTC. Its protein product is CASSSRTAYGYTF.

The table lists this clonotype with many counts. The J gene is TRBJ1-6, the V gene TRBV20-1; D possibly corresponds to TRBD1 (6 bases). The CDR3 consists of 16 residues. Germline values: CDR1 DFQATT, CDR2 SNEGSKA (reference sequence). Trimming pared 2 bases from V and 7 bases from J, leaving 18 bases between. CDR3 protein: CSARSTGRRRNSPLHF. In DNA form, the CDR3 reads TGCAGTGCTAGATCGACAGGTCGCAGAAGGAATTCACCCCTCCACTTT.

V gene TRBV14 combines with J gene TRBJ1-1; D is unresolved. This CDR3 is built from 12 residues. The V gene lost 5 bases and the J gene lost 1 base, with 5 bases spanning the gap. Germline V gives CDR1 SGHDN, CDR2 FVKESK. CDR3 protein: CASSRTNTEAFF. CDR3 nucleotides: TGTGCCAGCAGCAGGACGAACACTGAAGCTTTCTTT.

V and J are TRBV29-1 and TRBJ1-2; D gene uncertain. Trimming took 6 bases from V and 8 from J, leaving 16 bases between them. The V gene's germline CDR1 is SQVTM and CDR2 ANQGSEA. The CDR3 is made up of 12 amino acids. As DNA, the CDR3 is TGCAGCGTCAAACCACCGAGGGTCGGCTACACCTTC. As protein: CSVKPPRVGYTF.

This chain joins TRBV2 and TRBJ2-7, with 11 bases aligning to TRBD1. This CDR3 has 16 amino acids. J was trimmed by 6 bases and V by 2 bases; bases with no gene match: 9. CDR1 and CDR2 from the germline V gene are SNHLY and FYNNEI. The CDR3 DNA is TGTGCCAGCAGTGAATGTGCGGGGACAGGGGGATGCGAGCAGTACTTC. Translating gives CASSECAGTGGCEQYF.

The chain has TRBV7-9 and TRBJ2-7, with D perhaps assigned TRBD1 or TRBD2 (5 bases each). Trimming cost V 5 bases and J 5 bases, with 19 bases left between them. The CDR3 extends over 15 amino acids. Germline loops: CDR1 SEHNR, CDR2 FQNEAQ (reference sequence). CDR3 nucleotide sequence: TGTGCCAGCAGCCTAGGCCGGGTGTGGGGACACGAGCAGTACTTC. Its translation is CASSLGRVWGHEQYF.

In DNA, the CDR3 is TGTGCCAGTACGAATGACTACAATGAGCAGTTCTTC. As protein: CASTNDYNEQFF. The chain employs TRBV19 and TRBJ2-1, with D uncertain. Germline-derived CDR1 and CDR2 are LNHDA and SQIVND (reference sequence). The CDR3 consists of 12 residues. V dropped 7 bases and J dropped 3 bases, with 7 bases sitting between them.